This T cell receptor (beta chain) comes out of a study of coeliac disease. Study details: Coeliac patients had newly diagnosed active disease, refractory type I disease, or gluten-free diet control. The study queried TRBV7-2 bias without high-resolution HLA data.

Trimming pared 6 bases from V and 1 base from J, leaving 3 bases between. CDR1 and CDR2 (germline): ENHRY, SYGVKD. The CDR3 length is 11 residues. Assay used: immunoSEQ multiplex PCR; TCRdb lists only in-frame clones, some missing. The table shows 2,000 to 2,500 clones, with approximately 70% occurring only once. This clone was counted only a few times. What it binds is unknown. Findings of the study overall: Few TRB amino acid sequences were shared between samples; most were unique. The authors judged this method unsuitable for unbiased gliadin-specific T cell detection.

The sequence came from a woman between 45 and 60 years old with celiac disease on a gluten-free diet. The sequencing sample was made of lamina propria lymphocytes from the gut. The V gene is TRBV10-3, the J gene TRBJ1-1; D remains ambiguous. CDR3 DNA sequence: TGTGCCATCAGACAGAACACTGAAGCTTTCTTT. It translates to CAIRQNTEAFF.